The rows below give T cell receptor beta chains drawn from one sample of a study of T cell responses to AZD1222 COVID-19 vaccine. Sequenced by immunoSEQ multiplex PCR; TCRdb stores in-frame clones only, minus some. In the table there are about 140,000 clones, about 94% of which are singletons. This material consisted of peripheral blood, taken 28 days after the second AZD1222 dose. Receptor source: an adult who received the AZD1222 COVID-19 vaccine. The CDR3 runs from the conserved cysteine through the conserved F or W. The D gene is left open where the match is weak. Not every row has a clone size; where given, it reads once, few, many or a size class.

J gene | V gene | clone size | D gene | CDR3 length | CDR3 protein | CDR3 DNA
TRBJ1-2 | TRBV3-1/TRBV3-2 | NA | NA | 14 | CASSQLTAYYGYTF | TGTGCCAGCAGCCAACTTACAGCGTACTATGGCTACACCTTC
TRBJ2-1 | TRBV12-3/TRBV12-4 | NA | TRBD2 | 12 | CASSSKRDEQFF | TGTGCCAGCAGCTCTAAGCGGGACGAGCAGTTCTTC
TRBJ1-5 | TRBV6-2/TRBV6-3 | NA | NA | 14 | CASSYVSVNQPQHF | TGTGCCAGCAGTTACGTGTCAGTTAATCAGCCCCAGCATTTT
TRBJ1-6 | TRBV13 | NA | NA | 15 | CASSLGQGRNSPLHF | TGTGCCAGCAGCTTAGGCCAGGGAAGAAATTCACCCCTCCACTTT
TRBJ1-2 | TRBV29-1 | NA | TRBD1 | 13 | CSVSPGTDYGYTF | TGCAGCGTGTCCCCTGGGACAGATTATGGCTACACCTTC
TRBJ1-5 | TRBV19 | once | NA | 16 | CASSTRGEYSNQPQHF | TGTGCCAGTAGTACCCGGGGGGAATATAGCAATCAGCCCCAGCATTTT
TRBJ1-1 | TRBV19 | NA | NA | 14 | CASGPSGGGTEAFF | TGTGCCAGTGGACCCTCGGGGGGAGGGACTGAAGCTTTCTTT
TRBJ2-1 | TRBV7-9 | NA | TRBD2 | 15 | CASSFGLAGGDEQFF | TGTGCCAGCAGCTTTGGACTAGCGGGAGGGGATGAGCAGTTCTTC
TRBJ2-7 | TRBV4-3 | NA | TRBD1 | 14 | CASSPGTGAREQYF | TGCGCCAGCAGCCCCGGGACAGGGGCCCGGGAGCAGTACTTC
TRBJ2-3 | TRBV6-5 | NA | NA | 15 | CASSYSEGAADTQYF | TGTGCCAGCAGTTACTCGGAGGGTGCCGCAGATACGCAGTATTTT
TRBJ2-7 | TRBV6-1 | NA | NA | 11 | CASSEAPAQYF | TGTGCCAGCAGTGAAGCGCCTGCGCAGTACTTC
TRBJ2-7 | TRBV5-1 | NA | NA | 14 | CASSLVPESREQYF | TGCGCCAGCAGCTTGGTGCCAGAATCGCGCGAGCAGTACTTC
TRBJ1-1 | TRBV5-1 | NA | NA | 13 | CASSFSPTGEAFF | TGCGCCAGCAGCTTCTCGCCGACGGGTGAAGCTTTCTTT
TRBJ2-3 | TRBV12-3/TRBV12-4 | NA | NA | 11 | CASSLGTTQYF | TGTGCCAGCAGTTTAGGAACTACGCAGTATTTT
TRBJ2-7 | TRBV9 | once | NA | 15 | CASSVAEFPSYEQYF | TGTGCCAGCAGCGTAGCTGAGTTCCCCAGCTACGAGCAGTACTTC
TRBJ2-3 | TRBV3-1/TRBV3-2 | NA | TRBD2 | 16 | CASSQALAGGQDTQYF | TGTGCCAGCAGCCAAGCTCTAGCGGGAGGTCAAGATACGCAGTATTTT
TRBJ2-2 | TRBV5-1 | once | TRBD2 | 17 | CASSMQPTGTKTGELFF | TGCGCCAGCAGCATGCAACCTACCGGGACTAAAACCGGGGAGCTGTTTTTT
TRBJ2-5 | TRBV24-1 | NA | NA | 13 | CATSDSRDKTQYF | TGTGCCACCAGTGATTCTAGGGATAAGACCCAGTACTTC
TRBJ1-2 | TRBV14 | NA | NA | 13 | CASSREGAYGYTF | TGTGCCAGCAGCCGGGAGGGCGCCTATGGCTACACCTTC
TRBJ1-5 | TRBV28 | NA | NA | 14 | CASSPPGGNQPQHF | TGTGCCAGCAGCCCACCGGGAGGCAATCAGCCCCAGCATTTT
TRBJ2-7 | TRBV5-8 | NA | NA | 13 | CASSLLGAGEQYF | TGTGCCAGCAGCTTGCTCGGGGCAGGGGAGCAGTACTTC
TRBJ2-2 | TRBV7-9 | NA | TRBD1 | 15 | CASSSLVTGPGELFF | TGTGCCAGCAGCTCCCTCGTGACAGGGCCCGGGGAGCTGTTTTTT
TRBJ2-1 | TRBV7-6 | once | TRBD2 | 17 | CASSSLGLAGPYNEQFF | TGTGCCAGCAGCTCATTGGGACTAGCGGGACCTTACAATGAGCAGTTCTTC
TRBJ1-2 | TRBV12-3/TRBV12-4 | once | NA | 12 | CASRLDTWGYTF | TGTGCCAGCAGGCTGGACACTTGGGGCTACACCTTC
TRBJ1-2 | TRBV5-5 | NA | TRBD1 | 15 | CASSRGQGTGDGYTF | TGTGCCAGCAGCAGAGGACAGGGTACGGGCGATGGCTACACCTTC
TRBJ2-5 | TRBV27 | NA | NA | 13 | CASSLRKGETQYF | TGTGCCAGCAGCCTCCGAAAGGGAGAGACCCAGTACTTC
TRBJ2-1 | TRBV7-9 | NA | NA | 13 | CASSPSSLMEQFF | TGTGCCAGCAGCCCTAGTTCCCTGATGGAGCAGTTCTTC
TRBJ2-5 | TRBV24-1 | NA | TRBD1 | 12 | CATMGQTETQYF | TGTGCCACCATGGGACAGACAGAGACCCAGTACTTC
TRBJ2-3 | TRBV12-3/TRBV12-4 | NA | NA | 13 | CASSEEASDTQYF | TGTGCCAGCAGTGAAGAGGCGTCGGATACGCAGTATTTT
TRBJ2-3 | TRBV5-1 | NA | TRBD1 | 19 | CASSYQGTGGPLNTDTQYF | TGCGCCAGCAGCTATCAGGGGACAGGGGGCCCGCTCAACACAGATACGCAGTATTTT
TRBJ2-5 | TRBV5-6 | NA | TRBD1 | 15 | CASSEPTGGPKTQYF | TGTGCCAGCAGCGAACCTACAGGGGGCCCGAAGACCCAGTACTTC
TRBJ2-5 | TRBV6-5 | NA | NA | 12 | CASRQYQETQYF | TGTGCCAGCAGACAGTACCAAGAGACCCAGTACTTC
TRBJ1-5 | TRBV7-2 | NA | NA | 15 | CASSLDSVLNQPQHF | TGTGCCAGCAGCTTGGACAGCGTTCTTAATCAGCCCCAGCATTTT
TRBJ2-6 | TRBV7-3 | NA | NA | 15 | CASSRSGSGANVLTF | TGTGCCAGCAGCCGCAGCGGCTCTGGGGCCAACGTCCTGACTTTC
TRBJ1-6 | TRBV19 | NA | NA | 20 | CARYTRLGTEFSSYNSPLHF | TGTGCCAGATACACCCGCCTAGGGACCGAATTCAGCTCCTATAATTCACCCCTCCACTTT
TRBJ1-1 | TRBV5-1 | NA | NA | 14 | CASSLTTGSTEAFF | TGCGCCAGCAGCTTGACCACAGGGTCCACTGAAGCTTTCTTT
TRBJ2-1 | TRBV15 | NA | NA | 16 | CATSRDSAGAGNEQFF | TGTGCCACCAGCAGAGATTCCGCGGGGGCGGGGAATGAGCAGTTCTTC
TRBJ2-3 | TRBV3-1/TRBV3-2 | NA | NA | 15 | CASSQGPLGTDTQYF | TGTGCCAGCAGCCAAGGACCCCTCGGCACAGATACGCAGTATTTT
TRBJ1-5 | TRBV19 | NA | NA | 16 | CASSPAGIGSNQPQHF | TGTGCCAGTAGCCCCGCCGGGATCGGGAGCAATCAGCCCCAGCATTTT
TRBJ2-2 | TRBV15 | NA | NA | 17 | CATSRDHSTGATGELFF | TGTGCCACCAGCAGAGATCATTCCACCGGGGCCACCGGGGAGCTGTTTTTT
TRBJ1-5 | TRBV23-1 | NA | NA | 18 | CASSTESTRVPSQQPQHF | TGCGCCAGCAGTACCGAGTCGACACGAGTCCCTTCCCAGCAGCCCCAGCATTTT
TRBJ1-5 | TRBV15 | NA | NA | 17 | CATSSSLSGYGNQPQHF | TGTGCCACCAGCAGCTCCCTTTCGGGGTACGGCAATCAGCCCCAGCATTTT
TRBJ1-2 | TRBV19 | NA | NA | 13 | CASRSRQNYGYTF | TGTGCCAGTAGGTCTCGGCAGAACTATGGCTACACCTTC
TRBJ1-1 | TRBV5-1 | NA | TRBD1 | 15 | CASSLGTGANTEAFF | TGCGCCAGCAGCTTGGGGACAGGTGCTAACACTGAAGCTTTCTTT
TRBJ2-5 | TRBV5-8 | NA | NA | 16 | CASSLRRGKAQETQYF | TGTGCCAGCAGCTTGAGGCGGGGTAAAGCCCAAGAGACCCAGTACTTC